This T cell receptor beta chain was retrieved from a study of blood T cell repertoires in COVID-19. Study-wide background: The United States, Italy and Spain supplied acute and convalescent COVID-19 samples.

The repertoire was sequenced with immunoSEQ multiplex PCR; TCRdb's copy has only in-frame clones and lacks some. The table has 110,000 to 150,000 clones, 78% seen once. Sequences were obtained from PBMCs or T cells enriched from blood (not recorded which). The origin of this receptor is a woman between 45 and 65 years old who had recovered from COVID-19.

The CDR3 here is CAWGSTGGEKLFF. Written as DNA, the CDR3 is TGTGCCTGGGGATCCACCGGCGGAGAAAAACTGTTTTTT. The chain carries TRBV30 and TRBJ1-4; no reliable D call. V was pared by 5 bases and J by 8 bases, with 15 bases between. From germline, CDR1 is GTSNPN and CDR2 SVGIG (reference sequence). CDR3 length equals 13 residues.